The 6 T cell receptor beta chains below were found in one sample sequenced in a study of blood T cell repertoires in COVID-19. Some clones are missing from TCRdb's copy, which holds only in-frame ones; the method was immunoSEQ multiplex PCR. The repertoire holds roughly 220,000 clones, with approximately 85% as singletons. The source material was peripheral blood. The receptors here all came from a woman older than 75 with COVID-19, enrolled during active disease.

The chain uses TRBV21-1 and TRBJ1-2; the D call TRBD1 from the table was never checked on the DNA. TRBV21-1 is flagged as a pseudogene. This CDR3 is built from 14 residues. The CDR3 DNA reads as TGTGCCAGCAGCAAGGACCCGACAGGGGATGGCTACACCTTC. This encodes CASSKDPTGDGYTF.

The V call is TRBV11-3, the J call TRBJ2-1; no clear D gene. Deletions cut 4 bases from V and 2 bases from J, with 3 bases between. Germline CDR1 is SGHNT and CDR2 is YENEEA. The CDR3 runs 12 residues. The CDR3 is CASSSTYNEQFF. The CDR3 DNA reads TGTGCCAGCAGCTCAACCTACAATGAGCAGTTCTTC.

The chain combines TRBV27 with TRBJ1-6; D not certain. This CDR3 has 17 residues. Germline V lookup: CDR1 MNHEY, CDR2 SMNVEV (reference sequence). Trimming removed 4 bases from V and 0 bases from J, with 13 bases in between. CDR3 sequence reads: CASSSTRLSSYNSPLHF. In nucleotides, the CDR3 is TGTGCCAGCAGTTCTACTAGATTGAGCTCCTATAATTCACCCCTCCACTTT.

CDR3 sequence: CASNPGGRDNQPQHF. The CDR3 DNA sequence: TGTGCCAGCAACCCGGGGGGCAGGGACAATCAGCCCCAGCATTTT. The V and J genes are TRBV27 and TRBJ1-5; D possibly corresponds to TRBD1 (6 bases). The V gene's germline CDR1 is MNHEY and CDR2 SMNVEV (reference sequence). V lost 7 bases to trimming and J lost 3 bases, with 16 bases between them. The CDR3 is made up of 15 amino acids.

This clone was seen a single time. The J gene is TRBJ1-2, the V gene TRBV5-1; 8 bases fit TRBD1. With V trimmed by 0 bases and J by 4 bases, 5 bases remained unmatched. CDR1 and CDR2 (germline): SGHRS, YFSETQ. There are 15 residues in the CDR3. In DNA, the CDR3 is TGCGCCAGCAGCTTGGGGGACAGGTCGTCCTATGGCTACACCTTC. Residues: CASSLGDRSSYGYTF. The full variable domain, its missing parts supplied by reference TRBV5-1 and TRBJ1-2, is KAGVTQTPRYLIKTRGQQVTLSCSPISGHRSVSWYQQTPGQGLQFLFEYFSETQRNKGNFPGRFSGRQFSNSRSEMNVSTLELGDSALYLCASSLGDRSSYGYTFGSGTRLTVV.

The chain has TRBV9 and TRBJ1-1; TRBD1 agrees at 7 bases. CDR1 SGDLS and CDR2 YYNGEE come from the germline V gene. There are 14 residues in the CDR3. J lost 3 bases, V lost 0 bases, and 2 bases had no gene match. CDR3 region: CASSVAGGYTEAFF. CDR3 bases: TGTGCCAGCAGCGTAGCAGGGGGGTACACTGAAGCTTTCTTT.